The entry below gives a single T cell receptor beta chain sequence along with its context. These data are taken from a study of shared clonotypes between healthy human individuals. Overall study context: Each donor contributed plates that comprised three CD4 naive, three CD4 memory, two CD8 naive and one CD8 memory.

The method was immunoSEQ multiplex PCR; TCRdb's version includes in-frame clones alone and lacks a portion of them. The sample has some 2 million clones, about 95% seen once. Germline CDR1 reads PRHDT; CDR2 reads FYEKMQ (reference sequence). The CDR3 totals 15 residues. J lost 1 base, V lost 0 bases, and 3 bases had no gene match. Terminally differentiated effector memory CD45RA+ cells were left out of the naive CD8 fraction, which was CD45RO-negative and positively selected for CCR7. The clonotype was recovered from a man aged 18 to 30 in good health. J is TRBJ2-7 and V is TRBV13, with 7 bases identical to TRBD2. The sequenced material came from naive CD8+ T cells sorted from blood. Here the CDR3 reads CASSLGRGRSYEQYF. The CDR3 DNA reads TGTGCCAGCAGCTTAGGGCGGGGGAGGTCCTACGAGCAGTACTTC. Filled out from reference TRBV13 and TRBJ2-7, the complete variable domain reads AAGVIQSPRHLIKEKRETATLKCYPIPRHDTVYWYQQGPGQDPQFLISFYEKMQSDKGSIPDRFSAQQFSDYHSELNMSSLELGDSALYFCASSLGRGRSYEQYFGPGTRLTVT.